This entry lists 17 T cell receptor beta chains sequenced from one sample in a study of neoadjuvant anti-PD-1 for oral cavity cancer. TCRdb's copy holds only in-frame clones and misses some; the assay was immunoSEQ multiplex PCR. The sample consists of about 4,700 clones, 58% of them appearing once. The sample was tumor tissue, taken before nivolumab (anti-PD-1) treatment. These receptors all come from a person between 35 and 79 years old with oral cavity squamous cell carcinoma.

This chain links TRBV7-6 with TRBJ1-4, with 8 bases identical to TRBD1. The CDR3 length is 14 residues. Germline trimming cut 3 bases from V and 7 bases from J; bases unmatched to any gene: 4. The germline V gene encodes CDR1 SGHVS and CDR2 FNYEAQ. The CDR3 coding sequence is TGTGCCAGCAGCTTGAGGACAGGGCGTGAAAAACTGTTTTTT. This gives the protein CASSLRTGREKLFF.

The chain employs TRBV30 and TRBJ2-7; 7 nucleotides match TRBD2. Per the germline V gene, CDR1 is GTSNPN and CDR2 is SVGIG (reference sequence). Germline trimming cut 0 bases from V and 0 bases from J; bases unmatched to any gene: 5. The CDR3 loop spans 15 amino acids. CDR3 protein: CAWSVWGGTSYEQYF. CDR3 nucleotides: TGTGCCTGGAGTGTATGGGGGGGGACCTCCTACGAGCAGTACTTC.

V gene TRBV7-9 combines with J gene TRBJ2-5; no clear D gene. The germline V and J ends were trimmed by 5 bases and 2 bases, with 0 bases remaining between them. Per germline, CDR1 SEHNR and CDR2 FQNEAQ (reference sequence). The CDR3 totals 10 residues. The CDR3 protein is CASSQETQYF. The CDR3 coding sequence is TGTGCCAGCAGCCAAGAGACCCAGTACTTC.

This rearrangement joins TRBV5-1 to TRBJ2-7; possible D gene TRBD1, 6 bases. The CDR3 is made up of 14 amino acids. Germline assignment: CDR1 SGHRS and CDR2 YFSETQ. V was clipped by 0 bases and J by 5 bases, with 12 bases between them. The CDR3 DNA sequence: TGCGCCAGCAGCTTGGGAGGACAGTACGACGAGCAGTACTTC. It codes for CASSLGGQYDEQYF.

This clone was picked up a small number of times. V gene TRBV9 combines with J gene TRBJ2-5, with 10 nucleotides matching TRBD1. The germline CDR1 and CDR2 sequences are SGDLS and YYNGEE. The CDR3 spans 18 residues. V shed 3 bases and J 4 bases; nucleotides not matched to a gene: 15. CDR3 region: CASSGMGLKGQGSETQYF. Written as DNA, the CDR3 is TGTGCCAGCAGCGGAATGGGGCTGAAGGGACAGGGGTCAGAGACCCAGTACTTC. The full variable domain, rest sourced from reference TRBV9 and TRBJ2-5, is DSGVTQTPKHLITATGQRVTLRCSPRSGDLSVYWYQQSLDQGLQFLIQYYNGEERAKGNILERFSAQQFPDLHSELNLSSLELGDSALYFCASSGMGLKGQGSETQYFGPGTRLLVL.

The gene calls are TRBV7-9 and TRBJ1-2; 8 nucleotides line up with TRBD1. There are 16 residues in the CDR3. Germline assignment: CDR1 SEHNR and CDR2 FQNEAQ (reference sequence). V shed 5 bases and J 3 bases; nucleotides not matched to a gene: 11. CDR3: CASSDHGQGLDYGYTF. CDR3 DNA: TGTGCCAGCAGCGACCACGGACAGGGATTGGACTATGGCTACACCTTC.

The V gene is TRBV7-2, the J gene TRBJ2-7; a weak D match, TRBD2 (6 bases). The CDR3 consists of 14 residues. CDR1 SGHTA and CDR2 FQGNSA come from the germline V gene. V was trimmed by 7 bases and J by 0 bases, leaving 13 bases between them. The CDR3 region has the DNA TGTGCCAGCAACGCCGGGGGTAGCTCCTACGAGCAGTACTTC. It codes for CASNAGGSSYEQYF.

J is TRBJ1-1 and V is TRBV6-1; no definite D call. V dropped 8 bases and J dropped 0 bases, with 4 bases sitting between them. Germline V gene lookup returns CDR1 MNHNS and CDR2 SASEGT. The CDR3 is made up of 11 amino acids. DNA of the CDR3: TGTGCCAGCCAGATGAACACTGAAGCTTTCTTT. This translates into CASQMNTEAFF.

This clone is a singleton in its sample. The chain combines TRBV9 with TRBJ1-3; maybe TRBD1 (6 bases). Trimming shortened V by 4 bases and J by 3 bases, and 14 bases separated the two germline ends. In germline, CDR1 is SGDLS, CDR2 YYNGEE. The length of the CDR3 is 15 residues. The CDR3 loop is CASSNTQGFGNTIYF. The CDR3 DNA sequence: TGTGCCAGCAGCAACACACAGGGCTTTGGAAACACCATATATTTT. Looking up the rest from reference TRBV9 and TRBJ1-3 gives the full variable domain: DSGVTQTPKHLITATGQRVTLRCSPRSGDLSVYWYQQSLDQGLQFLIQYYNGEERAKGNILERFSAQQFPDLHSELNLSSLELGDSALYFCASSNTQGFGNTIYFGEGSWLTVV.

This clone has more than one count but fewer than ten. The rearrangement joins TRBV19 to TRBJ1-1; D is unclear. In germline, CDR1 is LNHDA, CDR2 SQIVND (reference sequence). The CDR3 length is 12 residues. The V gene lost 1 base and the J gene lost 1 base, with 1 base spanning the gap. CDR3 amino acids: CASSIGNTEAFF. The CDR3 DNA is TGTGCCAGTAGTATAGGGAACACTGAAGCTTTCTTT.

This clone was counted once. This sequence joins TRBV2 and TRBJ1-1, with D tentatively TRBD1 (5 bases). Germline values: CDR1 SNHLY, CDR2 FYNNEI. This CDR3 contains 15 residues. V was clipped by 7 bases and J by 1 base, with 16 bases between them. CDR3 sequence reads: CASTGATGANTEAFF. CDR3 sequence (DNA): TGTGCCAGCACCGGAGCCACCGGGGCGAACACTGAAGCTTTCTTT.

The gene calls are TRBV30 and TRBJ2-7, with D unclear. V lost 1 base, J lost 6 bases, and 4 bases lay in between. Per germline, CDR1 GTSNPN and CDR2 SVGIG (reference sequence). There are 10 residues in the CDR3. In DNA, the CDR3 is TGTGCCTGGAGTGGGGTCGAGCAGTACTTC. This codes for CAWSGVEQYF.

The chain links TRBV6-5 to TRBJ1-3; no definite D call. Germline V CDR1 and CDR2: MNHEY, SVGAGI. The CDR3 extends over 15 amino acids. V was pared by 6 bases and J by 8 bases, with 20 bases between. The CDR3: CASSRTGLFWDTIYF. As DNA, the CDR3 is TGTGCCAGCAGCCGGACCGGCCTCTTTTGGGACACCATATATTTT.

The rearrangement uses TRBV5-4 and TRBJ1-1; D is uncertain. Germline V lookup: CDR1 SGHNT, CDR2 YYREEE (reference sequence). The V and J ends lost 1 base and 1 base respectively, with 8 bases between them. The CDR3 length is 14 residues. The CDR3 DNA follows: TGTGCCAGCAGCTTGAAGGTCGGGAACACTGAAGCTTTCTTT. As protein: CASSLKVGNTEAFF.

V gene TRBV28 combines with J gene TRBJ2-5; D might be TRBD1 (6 bases). With 6 bases removed from V and 0 bases from J, the gap between germline ends came to 11 bases. From germline, CDR1 is MDHEN and CDR2 SYDVKM. The CDR3 is made up of 14 amino acids. The CDR3 here is CASSPGTYQETQYF. DNA of the CDR3: TGTGCCAGCAGCCCCGGGACATACCAAGAGACCCAGTACTTC. The whole variable domain, remainder taken from reference TRBV28 and TRBJ2-5, is DVKVTQSSRYLVKRTGEKVFLECVQDMDHENMFWYRQDPGLGLRLIYFSYDVKMKEKGDIPEGYSVSREKKERFSLILESASTNQTSMYLCASSPGTYQETQYFGPGTRLLVL.

J is TRBJ1-2 and V is TRBV5-1; weak D call: TRBD1 (6 bases). Germline V lookup: CDR1 SGHRS, CDR2 YFSETQ. The CDR3 is 15 amino acids. Trimming pared 3 bases from V and 4 bases from J, leaving 16 bases between. Here the CDR3 reads CASSSRTGTGYGYTF. DNA for the CDR3: TGCGCCAGCAGCTCACGAACAGGGACCGGCTATGGCTACACCTTC.

The V and J genes are TRBV2 and TRBJ1-2; D remains ambiguous. Deletions cut 3 bases from V and 4 bases from J, with 9 bases between. This CDR3 comprises 13 residues. The germline V gene has CDR1 SNHLY and CDR2 FYNNEI. CDR3 sequence (DNA): TGTGCCAGCAGTGAGCTAGAGGTCTATGGCTACACCTTC. Translating it yields CASSELEVYGYTF.